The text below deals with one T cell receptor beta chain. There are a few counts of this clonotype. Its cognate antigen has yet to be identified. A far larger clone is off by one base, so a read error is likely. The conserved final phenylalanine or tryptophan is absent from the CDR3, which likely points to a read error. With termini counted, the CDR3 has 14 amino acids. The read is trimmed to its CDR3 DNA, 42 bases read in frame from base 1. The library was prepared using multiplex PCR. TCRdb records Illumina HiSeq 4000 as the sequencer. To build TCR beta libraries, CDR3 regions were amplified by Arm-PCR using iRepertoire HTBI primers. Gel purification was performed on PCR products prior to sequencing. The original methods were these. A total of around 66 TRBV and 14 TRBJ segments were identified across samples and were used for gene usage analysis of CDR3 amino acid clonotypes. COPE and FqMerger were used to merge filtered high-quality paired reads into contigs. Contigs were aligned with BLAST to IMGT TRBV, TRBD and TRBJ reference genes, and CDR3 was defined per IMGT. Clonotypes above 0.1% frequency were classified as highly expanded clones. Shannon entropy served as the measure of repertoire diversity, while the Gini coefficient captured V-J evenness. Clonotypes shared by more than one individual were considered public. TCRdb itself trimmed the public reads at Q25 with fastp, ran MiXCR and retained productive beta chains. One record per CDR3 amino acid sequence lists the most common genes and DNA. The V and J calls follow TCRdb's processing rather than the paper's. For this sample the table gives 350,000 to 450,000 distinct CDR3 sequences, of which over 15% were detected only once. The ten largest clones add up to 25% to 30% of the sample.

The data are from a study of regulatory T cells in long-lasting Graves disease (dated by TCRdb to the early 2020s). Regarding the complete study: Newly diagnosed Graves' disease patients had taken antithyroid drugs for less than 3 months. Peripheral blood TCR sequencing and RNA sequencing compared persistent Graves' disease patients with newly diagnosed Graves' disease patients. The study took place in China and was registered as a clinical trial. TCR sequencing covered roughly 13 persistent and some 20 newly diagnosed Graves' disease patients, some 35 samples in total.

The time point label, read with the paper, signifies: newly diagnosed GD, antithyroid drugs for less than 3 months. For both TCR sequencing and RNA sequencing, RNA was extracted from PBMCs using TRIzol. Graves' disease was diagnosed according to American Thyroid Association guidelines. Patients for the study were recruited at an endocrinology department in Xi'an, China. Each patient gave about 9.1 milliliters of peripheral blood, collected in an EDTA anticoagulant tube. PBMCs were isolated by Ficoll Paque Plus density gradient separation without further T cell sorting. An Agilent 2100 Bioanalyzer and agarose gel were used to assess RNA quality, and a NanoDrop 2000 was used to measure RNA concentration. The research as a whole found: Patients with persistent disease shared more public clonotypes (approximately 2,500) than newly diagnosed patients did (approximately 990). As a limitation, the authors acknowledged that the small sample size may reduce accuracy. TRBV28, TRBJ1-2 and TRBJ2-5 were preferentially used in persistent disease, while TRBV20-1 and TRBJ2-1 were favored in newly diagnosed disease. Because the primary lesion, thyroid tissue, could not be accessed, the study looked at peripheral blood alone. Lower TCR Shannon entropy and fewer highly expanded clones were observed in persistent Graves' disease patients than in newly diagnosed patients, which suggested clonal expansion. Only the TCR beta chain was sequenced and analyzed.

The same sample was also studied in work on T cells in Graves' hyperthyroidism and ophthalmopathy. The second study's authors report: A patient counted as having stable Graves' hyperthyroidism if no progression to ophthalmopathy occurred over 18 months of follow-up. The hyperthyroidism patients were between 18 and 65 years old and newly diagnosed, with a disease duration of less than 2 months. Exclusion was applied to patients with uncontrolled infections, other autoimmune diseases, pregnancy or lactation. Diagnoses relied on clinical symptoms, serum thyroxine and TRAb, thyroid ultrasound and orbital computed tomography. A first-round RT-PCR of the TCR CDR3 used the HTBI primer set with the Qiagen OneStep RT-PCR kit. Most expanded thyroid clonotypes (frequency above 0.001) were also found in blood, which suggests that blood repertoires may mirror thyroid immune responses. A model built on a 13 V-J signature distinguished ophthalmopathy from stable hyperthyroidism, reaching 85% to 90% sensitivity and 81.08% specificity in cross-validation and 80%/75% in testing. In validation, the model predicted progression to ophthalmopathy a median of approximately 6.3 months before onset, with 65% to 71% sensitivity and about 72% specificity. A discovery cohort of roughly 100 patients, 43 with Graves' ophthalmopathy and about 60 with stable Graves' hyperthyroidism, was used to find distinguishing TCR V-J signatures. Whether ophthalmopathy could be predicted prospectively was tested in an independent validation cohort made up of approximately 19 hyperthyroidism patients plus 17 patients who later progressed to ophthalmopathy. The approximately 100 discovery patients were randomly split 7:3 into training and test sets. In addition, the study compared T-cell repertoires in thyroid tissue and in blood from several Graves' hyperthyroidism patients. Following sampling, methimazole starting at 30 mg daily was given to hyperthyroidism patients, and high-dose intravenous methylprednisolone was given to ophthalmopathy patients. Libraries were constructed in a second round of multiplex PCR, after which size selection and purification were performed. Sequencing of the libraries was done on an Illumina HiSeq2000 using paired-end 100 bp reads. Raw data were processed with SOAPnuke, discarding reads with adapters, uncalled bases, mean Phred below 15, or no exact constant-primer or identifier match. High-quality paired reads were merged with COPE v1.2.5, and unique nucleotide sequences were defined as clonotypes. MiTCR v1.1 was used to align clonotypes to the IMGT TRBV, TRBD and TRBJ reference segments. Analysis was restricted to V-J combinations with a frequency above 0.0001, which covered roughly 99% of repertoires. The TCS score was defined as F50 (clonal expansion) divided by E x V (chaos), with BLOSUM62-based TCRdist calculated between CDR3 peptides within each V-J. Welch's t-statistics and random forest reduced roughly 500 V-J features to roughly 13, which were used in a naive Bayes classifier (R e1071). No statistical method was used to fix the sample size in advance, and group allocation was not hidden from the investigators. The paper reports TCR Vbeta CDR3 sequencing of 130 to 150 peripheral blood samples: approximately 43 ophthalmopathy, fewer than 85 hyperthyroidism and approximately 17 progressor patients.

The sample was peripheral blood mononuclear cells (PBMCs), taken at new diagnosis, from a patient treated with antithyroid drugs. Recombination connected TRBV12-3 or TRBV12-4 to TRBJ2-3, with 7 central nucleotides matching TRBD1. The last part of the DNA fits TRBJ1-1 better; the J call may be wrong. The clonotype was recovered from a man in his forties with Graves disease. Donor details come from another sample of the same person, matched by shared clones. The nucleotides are TGTGCCAGCAGCCGACAGGGCGGGTTGACTGAAGCTTTCCTT. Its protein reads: CASSRQGGLTEAFL.